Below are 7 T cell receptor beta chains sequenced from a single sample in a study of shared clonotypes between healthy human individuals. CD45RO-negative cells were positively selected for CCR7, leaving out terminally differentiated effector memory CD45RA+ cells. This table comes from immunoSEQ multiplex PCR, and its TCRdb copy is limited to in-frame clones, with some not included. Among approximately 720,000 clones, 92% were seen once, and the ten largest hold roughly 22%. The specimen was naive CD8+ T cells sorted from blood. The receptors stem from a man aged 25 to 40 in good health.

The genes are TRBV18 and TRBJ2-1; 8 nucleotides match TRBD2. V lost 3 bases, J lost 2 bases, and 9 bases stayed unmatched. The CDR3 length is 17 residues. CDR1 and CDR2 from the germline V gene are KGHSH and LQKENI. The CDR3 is CASSPKEGLATYNEQFF. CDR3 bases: TGTGCCAGCTCACCGAAGGAAGGACTAGCTACCTACAATGAGCAGTTCTTC.

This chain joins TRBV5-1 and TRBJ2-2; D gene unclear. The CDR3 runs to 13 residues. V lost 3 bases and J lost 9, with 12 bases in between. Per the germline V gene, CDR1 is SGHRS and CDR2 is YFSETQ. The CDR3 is CASSSSATRELFF. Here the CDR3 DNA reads TGCGCCAGCAGCTCCAGCGCAACCCGGGAGCTGTTTTTT.

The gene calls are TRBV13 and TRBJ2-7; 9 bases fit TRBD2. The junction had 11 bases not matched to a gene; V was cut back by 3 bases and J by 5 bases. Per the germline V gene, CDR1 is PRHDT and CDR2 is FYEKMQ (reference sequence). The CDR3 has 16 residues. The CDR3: CASSFGPGGREDEQYF. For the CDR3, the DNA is TGTGCCAGCAGCTTCGGACCGGGCGGGAGGGAAGACGAGCAGTACTTC.

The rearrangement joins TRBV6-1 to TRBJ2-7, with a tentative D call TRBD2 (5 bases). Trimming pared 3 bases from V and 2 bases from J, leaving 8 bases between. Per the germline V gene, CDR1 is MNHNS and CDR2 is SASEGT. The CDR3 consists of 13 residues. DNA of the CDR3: TGTGCCAGCAGTGATACTAGACCCTACGAGCAGTACTTC. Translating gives CASSDTRPYEQYF.

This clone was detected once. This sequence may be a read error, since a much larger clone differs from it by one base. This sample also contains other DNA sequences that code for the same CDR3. In DNA form, the CDR3 reads TGTGCCAGCAGTTTACTAGGAGATGAGCAGTTCTTC. Its protein product is CASSLLGDEQFF. The V gene is TRBV27, the J gene TRBJ2-1; no clear D. Germline V lookup: CDR1 MNHEY, CDR2 SMNVEV (reference sequence). The CDR3 loop spans 12 amino acids. V was cut by 2 bases and J by 8 bases, with 7 bases left in between.

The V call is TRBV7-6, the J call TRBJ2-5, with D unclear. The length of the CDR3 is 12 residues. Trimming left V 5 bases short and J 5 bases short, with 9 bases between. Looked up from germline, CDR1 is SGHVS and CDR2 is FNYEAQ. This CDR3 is CASSPDRETQYF. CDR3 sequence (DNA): TGTGCCAGCAGCCCAGACCGGGAGACCCAGTACTTC.

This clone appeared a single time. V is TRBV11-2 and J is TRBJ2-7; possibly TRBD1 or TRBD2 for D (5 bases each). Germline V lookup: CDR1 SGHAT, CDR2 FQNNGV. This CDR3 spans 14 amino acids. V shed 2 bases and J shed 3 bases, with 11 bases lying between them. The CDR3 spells CASSLQAGSYEQYF. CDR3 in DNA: TGTGCCAGCAGCTTACAAGCAGGGAGCTACGAGCAGTACTTC.